These T cell receptor beta chains were read from a single sample in a study of blood T cell repertoires in COVID-19. Clones were read by immunoSEQ multiplex PCR, and TCRdb kept only the in-frame ones, dropping some. The profile covers 60,000 to 80,000 clones, with approximately 81% appearing a single time and 8% to 9% taken by the ten largest. The source material was peripheral blood. These receptors all come from a man aged 50 to 60 with active COVID-19. CDR3s include the opening cysteine and the closing phenylalanine or tryptophan. Fields, in order: clone size, V gene, D gene, J gene, CDR3 protein, CDR3 DNA. A D gene is named only where the DNA matches it firmly. Size values are once, few and many counts, or a class for expanded clones, and some rows have none.

.	TRBV7-9	.	TRBJ1-2	CASSLVSGNYGYTF	TGTGCCAGCAGCTTAGTGTCAGGGAACTATGGCTACACCTTC
.	TRBV11-2	.	TRBJ2-4	CASSLDSGSDKNIQYF	TGTGCCAGCAGCTTAGATTCAGGGTCCGATAAAAACATTCAGTACTTC
.	TRBV5-1	TRBD1	TRBJ1-2	CASSSTGTGGDGYTF	TGCGCCAGCAGCTCTACCGGGACAGGGGGGGATGGCTACACCTTC
.	TRBV5-1	TRBD2	TRBJ2-3	CASSWVAGLTDTQYF	TGCGCCAGCAGCTGGGTAGCGGGCCTTACAGATACGCAGTATTTT
.	TRBV21-1	.	TRBJ1-6	CASSAGQGLNSPLHF	TGTGCCAGCAGCGCCGGACAGGGACTCAATTCACCCCTCCACTTT
.	TRBV19	.	TRBJ2-5	CASARQYQETQYF	TGTGCCAGTGCCCGACAGTACCAAGAGACCCAGTACTTC
.	TRBV19	.	TRBJ2-7	CASREGPGSYEQYF	TGTGCCAGTAGGGAGGGTCCGGGCTCCTACGAGCAGTACTTC
.	TRBV4-3	.	TRBJ2-1	CASSQERNEQFF	TGCGCCAGCAGCCAAGAGAGGAATGAGCAGTTCTTC
.	TRBV30	.	TRBJ2-2	CAWSGYRGNTGELFF	TGTGCCTGGAGTGGATACCGGGGAAACACCGGGGAGCTGTTTTTT
.	TRBV19	.	TRBJ1-6	CASAARGHSPLHF	TGTGCCAGCGCGGCCCGAGGTCATTCACCCCTCCACTTT
.	TRBV3-1/TRBV3-2	.	TRBJ2-5	CASSQDPWRGGVRAQYF	TGTGCCAGCAGCCAAGATCCGTGGCGGGGCGGCGTAAGGGCCCAGTACTTC
.	TRBV7-9	TRBD1	TRBJ1-5	CASSPGTGGQPQHF	TGTGCCAGCAGCCCGGGGACAGGTGGTCAGCCCCAGCATTTT
.	TRBV5-1	.	TRBJ1-4	CASSQGPGEKLFF	TGCGCCAGCAGCCAAGGGCCGGGAGAAAAACTGTTTTTT
.	TRBV15	.	TRBJ1-3	CATSRGTGAGNTIYF	TGTGCCACCAGCAGAGGAACGGGGGCTGGAAACACCATATATTTT
many	TRBV19	TRBD2	TRBJ2-3	CASSMGLAGGTDTQYF	TGTGCCAGTAGTATGGGTCTAGCGGGGGGCACAGATACGCAGTATTTT
.	TRBV7-2	.	TRBJ1-6	CASSLNPRGSPLHF	TGTGCCAGCAGCTTAAACCCCAGGGGTTCACCCCTCCACTTT
few	TRBV10-1	.	TRBJ2-1	CASSDVVSPWNEQFF	TGCGCCAGCAGTGACGTCGTCAGTCCATGGAATGAGCAGTTCTTC
.	TRBV30	TRBD1	TRBJ1-5	CAWSTGTVGQPQHF	TGTGCCTGGTCGACAGGGACGGTTGGACAGCCCCAGCATTTT
.	TRBV5-6	.	TRBJ2-6	CASSLGLSGANVLTF	TGTGCCAGCAGCTTGGGTCTCTCTGGGGCCAACGTCCTGACTTTC
few	TRBV4-1	TRBD2	TRBJ2-7	CASSQSGTSSYEQYF	TGCGCCAGCAGCCAATCCGGGACTAGCAGTTACGAGCAGTACTTC
.	TRBV5-8	.	TRBJ2-7	CASSGTVSYEQYF	TGTGCCAGCAGCGGCACAGTCTCCTACGAGCAGTACTTC
.	TRBV5-1	.	TRBJ1-1	CASSGGSYQSVAEAFF	TGCGCCAGCAGCGGCGGGTCATATCAAAGCGTCGCTGAAGCTTTCTTT
once	TRBV4-2	TRBD2	TRBJ2-3	CASSQRTSGITDTQYF	TGTGCCAGCAGCCAGAGGACTAGCGGGATTACAGATACGCAGTATTTT
.	TRBV11-2	.	TRBJ1-2	CASSWTRSRGYTF	TGTGCCAGCAGCTGGACAAGAAGCAGGGGCTACACCTTC
.	TRBV14	TRBD1	TRBJ1-6	CASSQELGQHSPLHF	TGTGCCAGCAGCCAAGAATTGGGACAGCATTCACCCCTCCACTTT
.	TRBV5-1	.	TRBJ2-1	CASSGSTGGSYNEQFF	TGCGCCAGCAGCGGATCTACCGGAGGGTCCTACAATGAGCAGTTCTTC
.	TRBV7-2	.	TRBJ2-7	CASSLDRVEEYF	TGTGCCAGCAGCTTAGACAGGGTCGAAGAGTACTTC
once	TRBV3-1/TRBV3-2	.	TRBJ1-2	CASSPLRGNTGYTF	TGTGCCAGCAGCCCCCTACGAGGGAATACTGGCTACACCTTC
.	TRBV2	.	TRBJ1-5	CASTVRGGQPQHF	TGTGCCAGCACTGTCAGGGGTGGACAGCCCCAGCATTTT
.	TRBV24-1	TRBD1	TRBJ1-3	CATKPQGANTIYF	TGTGCCACCAAACCTCAGGGGGCAAACACCATATATTTT
once	TRBV5-5	TRBD2	TRBJ2-3	CASSLVRGITDTQYF	TGTGCCAGCAGCTTGGTGCGGGGGATCACAGATACGCAGTATTTT
.	TRBV5-1	.	TRBJ2-2	CASRLTGLGTGELFF	TGCGCCAGCAGACTAACAGGGCTTGGCACCGGGGAGCTGTTTTTT
.	TRBV6-5	TRBD2	TRBJ2-1	CASLDLAGNEQFF	TGTGCCAGCCTGGATCTAGCGGGCAATGAGCAGTTCTTC
.	TRBV25-1	.	TRBJ2-3	CASSDERSVSTDTQYF	TGTGCCAGCAGTGACGAGAGGTCCGTTAGCACAGATACGCAGTATTTT
.	TRBV29-1	.	TRBJ2-1	CSVSYRDSQFF	TGCAGCGTTTCCTATAGAGACAGTCAGTTCTTC
.	TRBV6-5	.	TRBJ2-1	CASGQRRSYNEQFF	TGTGCCAGCGGACAGCGAAGGTCCTACAATGAGCAGTTCTTC
.	TRBV5-5	TRBD2	TRBJ2-2	CASRSGAGSSGELFF	TGTGCCAGCAGATCCGGAGCGGGGTCGAGCGGGGAGCTGTTTTTT
.	TRBV27	TRBD1	TRBJ1-2	CASSLVAGGYGYTF	TGTGCCAGCAGTTTAGTAGCAGGGGGGTATGGCTACACCTTC
.	TRBV19	.	TRBJ2-3	CASSPDGGPVTQYF	TGTGCCAGTAGTCCGGATGGAGGGCCCGTTACGCAGTATTTT
once	TRBV10-1	.	TRBJ1-1	CASSETRVTEAFF	TGCGCCAGCAGTGAGACGCGGGTCACTGAAGCTTTCTTT
.	TRBV7-2	TRBD1	TRBJ1-6	CASSSQGYNSPLHF	TGTGCCAGCAGCTCACAGGGGTATAATTCACCCCTCCACTTT
.	TRBV5-6	TRBD1	TRBJ1-1	CASRPLGQGAKNTEAFF	TGTGCCAGCAGGCCCCTTGGGCAGGGGGCCAAGAACACTGAAGCTTTCTTT
once	TRBV18	TRBD1	TRBJ1-2	CASSPGQDNYGYTF	TGTGCCAGCTCACCGGGACAGGACAACTATGGCTACACCTTC
once	TRBV5-4	.	TRBJ2-3	CASSLGGSSTDTQYF	TGTGCCAGCAGCTTGGGCGGATCTAGCACAGATACGCAGTATTTT
.	TRBV7-2	.	TRBJ2-5	CASSLQSGKNQETQYF	TGTGCCAGCAGCTTACAGTCAGGGAAAAACCAAGAGACCCAGTACTTC
.	TRBV7-9	.	TRBJ1-2	CASSRLLDGYTF	TGTGCCAGCAGCCGACTTCTGGATGGCTACACCTTC
.	TRBV19	.	TRBJ1-1	CASSSLAGMNTEAFF	TGTGCCAGTAGTTCCCTGGCAGGGATGAACACTGAAGCTTTCTTT
.	TRBV30	.	TRBJ1-1	CAWTLNTEAFF	TGTGCCTGGACGTTGAACACTGAAGCTTTCTTT
.	TRBV21-1	.	TRBJ1-6	CASTPRVPYNSPLHF	TGTGCCAGCACCCCCAGGGTACCCTATAATTCACCCCTCCACTTT
.	TRBV9	.	TRBJ2-7	CASSTTPGYEQYF	TGTGCCAGCAGCACTACCCCGGGCTACGAGCAGTACTTC